This record covers a single TCR beta chain. Its antigen is unidentified. The data belong to a study of ipilimumab plus nivolumab after autologous stem cell transplantation. Whole-study results and caveats: The authors say TCR, Treg and microbiome findings warrant further study.

Germline CDR1 and CDR2: LGHNA and YNFKEQ. CDR3 length: 15 residues. Trimming took off 3 bases at V and 7 bases at J, with 13 bases between the two ends. The data were produced by immunoSEQ multiplex PCR, yet TCRdb's version contains in-frame clones alone and is incomplete. The table lists about 47,000 clones, around nine tenths of them singletons. The source is a male donor with multiple myeloma. The specimen comprised PBMCs, sampled in a trial of ipilimumab plus nivolumab as post-transplant consolidation. This rearrangement joins TRBV4-2 to TRBJ1-6; D might be TRBD1 (6 bases). CDR3 nucleotide sequence: TGTGCCAGCAGCCATGATCAAGGGGGGAATTCACCCCTCCACTTT. This sequence encodes CASSHDQGGNSPLHF.